The clone carrying this T cell receptor (beta chain) was seen only a few times. These data originate in a study of T-cell reconstitution after alpha-beta-depleted transplantation in children. The CDR3 totals 19 residues. J was trimmed by 0 bases and V by 0 bases; bases with no gene match: 10. CDR1 is DFQATT and CDR2 is SNEGSKA in the germline V gene (reference sequence). Researchers prepared the TCRbeta library using unique molecular identifiers, the study reports. TCRdb reanalysed the PCR reads using MiXCR and keeps one entry per CDR3 protein. The data show approximately 240,000 distinct CDR3 sequences, around 9.5% seen once.

This clonotype originated in a human donor who donated a stem cell graft to a child with acute lymphoblastic leukemia. Sequences were derived from PBMCs from the stem cell graft donor, sampled from the stem cell graft. The chain has TRBV20-1 and TRBJ2-4; 11 nucleotides align to TRBD2. This CDR3 is CSARDRFLAGGLAKNIQYF. As DNA, the CDR3 is TGCAGTGCTAGAGATCGGTTTCTAGCGGGGGGCCTAGCCAAAAACATTCAGTACTTC.